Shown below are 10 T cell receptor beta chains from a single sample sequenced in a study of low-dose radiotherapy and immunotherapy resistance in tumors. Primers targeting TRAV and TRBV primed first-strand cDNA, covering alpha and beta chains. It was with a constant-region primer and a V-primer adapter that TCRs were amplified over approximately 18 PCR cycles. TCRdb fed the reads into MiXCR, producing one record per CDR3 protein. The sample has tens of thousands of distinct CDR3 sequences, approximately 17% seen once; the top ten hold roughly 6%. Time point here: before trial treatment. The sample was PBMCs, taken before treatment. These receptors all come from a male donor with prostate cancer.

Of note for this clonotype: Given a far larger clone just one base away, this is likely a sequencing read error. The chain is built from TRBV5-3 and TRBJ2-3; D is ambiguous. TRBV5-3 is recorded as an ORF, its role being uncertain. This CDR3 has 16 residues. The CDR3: CASGTENSLLTDMQYF. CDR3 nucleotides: TGTGCCAGCGGCACGGAGAATTCACTGCTCACAGATATGCAGTATTTT.

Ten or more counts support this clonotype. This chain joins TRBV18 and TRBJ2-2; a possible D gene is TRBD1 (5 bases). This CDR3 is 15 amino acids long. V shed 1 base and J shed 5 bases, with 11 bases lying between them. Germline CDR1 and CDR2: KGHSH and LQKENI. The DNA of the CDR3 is TGTGCCAGCTCACCACAGGGGCGCTTAACCGGGGAGCTGTTTTTT. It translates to CASSPQGRLTGELFF.

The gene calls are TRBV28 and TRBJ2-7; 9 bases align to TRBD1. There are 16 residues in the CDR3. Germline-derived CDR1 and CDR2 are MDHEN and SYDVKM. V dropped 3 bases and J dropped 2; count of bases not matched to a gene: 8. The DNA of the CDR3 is TGTGCCAGCAGTTTGGGACCGGGACAGGGCCCCTACGAGCAGTACTTC. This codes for CASSLGPGQGPYEQYF.

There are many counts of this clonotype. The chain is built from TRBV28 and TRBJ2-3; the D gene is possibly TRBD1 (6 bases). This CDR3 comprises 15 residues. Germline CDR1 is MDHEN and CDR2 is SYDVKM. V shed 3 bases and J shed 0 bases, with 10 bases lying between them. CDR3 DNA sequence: TGTGCCAGCAGTTTCGGGACAACTAGCACAGATACGCAGTATTTT. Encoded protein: CASSFGTTSTDTQYF.

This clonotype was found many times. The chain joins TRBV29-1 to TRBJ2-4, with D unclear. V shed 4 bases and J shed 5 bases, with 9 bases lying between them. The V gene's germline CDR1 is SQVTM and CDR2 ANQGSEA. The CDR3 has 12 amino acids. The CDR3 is CSVVETQNIQYF. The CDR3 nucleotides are TGCAGCGTTGTAGAGACTCAAAACATTCAGTACTTC.

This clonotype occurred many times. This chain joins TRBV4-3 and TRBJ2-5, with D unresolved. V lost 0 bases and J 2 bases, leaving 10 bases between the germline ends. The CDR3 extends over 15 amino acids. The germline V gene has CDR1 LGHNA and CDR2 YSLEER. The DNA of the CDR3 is TGCGCCAGCAGCCAAGATCGTGGGAATCAAGAGACCCAGTACTTC. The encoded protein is CASSQDRGNQETQYF.

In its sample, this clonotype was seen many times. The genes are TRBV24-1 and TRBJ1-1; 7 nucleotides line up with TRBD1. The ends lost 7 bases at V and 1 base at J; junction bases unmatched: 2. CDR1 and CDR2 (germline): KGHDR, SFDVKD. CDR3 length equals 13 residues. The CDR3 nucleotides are TGTGCCACCAGCCGGACAGGGAACACTGAAGCTTTCTTT. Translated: CATSRTGNTEAFF.

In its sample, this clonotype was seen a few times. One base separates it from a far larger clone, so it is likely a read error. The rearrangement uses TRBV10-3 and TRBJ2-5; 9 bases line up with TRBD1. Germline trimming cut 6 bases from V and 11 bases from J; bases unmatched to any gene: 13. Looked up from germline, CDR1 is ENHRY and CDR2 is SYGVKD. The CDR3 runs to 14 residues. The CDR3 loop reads CAIRPGQGNNEQYF. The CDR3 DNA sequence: TGTGCCATCAGACCGGGACAGGGCAACAATGAGCAGTACTTC.

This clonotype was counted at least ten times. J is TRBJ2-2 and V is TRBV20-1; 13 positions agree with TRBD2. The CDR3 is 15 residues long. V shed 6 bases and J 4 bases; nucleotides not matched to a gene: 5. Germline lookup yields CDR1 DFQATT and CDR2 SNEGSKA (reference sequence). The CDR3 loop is CSARTSGRATGELFF. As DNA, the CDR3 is TGCAGTGCGAGAACTAGCGGGAGGGCCACCGGGGAGCTGTTTTTT.

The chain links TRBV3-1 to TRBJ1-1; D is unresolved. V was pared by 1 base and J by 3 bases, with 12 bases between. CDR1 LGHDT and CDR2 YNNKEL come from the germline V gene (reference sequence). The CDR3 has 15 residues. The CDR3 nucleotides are TGTGCCAGCAGCCAAGTTGCGGGCGTTTACACTGAAGCTTTCTTT. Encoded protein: CASSQVAGVYTEAFF. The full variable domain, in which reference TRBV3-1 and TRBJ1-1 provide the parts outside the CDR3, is DTAVSQTPKYLVTQMGNDKSIKCEQNLGHDTMYWYKQDSKKFLKIMFSYNNKELIINETVPNRFSPKSPDKAHLNLHINSLELGDSAVYFCASSQVAGVYTEAFFGQGTRLTVV.